Sequencing of this T cell receptor beta chain was carried out in a study of T cell responses to AZD1222 COVID-19 vaccine. Whole-study findings and limits: Spike-specific TCRs gained breadth and depth after people received two AZD1222 doses. Most donors were white British and more were female, and clonal diversity was possibly underestimated.

The germline V gene has CDR1 GTSNPN and CDR2 SVGIG (reference sequence). The CDR3 has 15 amino acids. The germline V and J ends were trimmed by 0 bases and 2 bases, with 14 bases remaining between them. Sequencing was performed with immunoSEQ multiplex PCR; in TCRdb, only in-frame clones are kept and a portion is missing. The sample yields some 120,000 clones, roughly 86% seen once. With respect to this clone: Its antigen is still unknown.

V and J are TRBV30 and TRBJ2-7; D call uncertain. The material was peripheral blood, obtained on day 0 of AZD1222 vaccination. This TCR came from an adult in good health. The CDR3: CAWSVRSGGTYEQYF. The CDR3 DNA reads as TGTGCCTGGAGTGTACGGTCCGGCGGCACCTACGAGCAGTACTTC.